This passage covers 5 T cell receptor beta chains from one sample sequenced in a study of blood T cell repertoires in COVID-19. Libraries were prepared by immunoSEQ multiplex PCR; TCRdb keeps only in-frame clonotypes and omits some of them. This table holds fewer than 200,000 clones, 83% found once. Sequences were obtained from PBMCs or T cells enriched from blood (not recorded which). All receptors derive from a woman between 50 and 59 years old in a cohort exposed to, infected with or recovered from COVID-19 (not recorded which).

This clone appeared a single time. The chain employs TRBV19 and TRBJ2-1; a weak D match, TRBD2 (6 bases). The CDR3 extends over 15 amino acids. The V end was cut by 6 bases, the J end by 2 bases, with 14 bases between. Germline loops: CDR1 LNHDA, CDR2 SQIVND (reference sequence). The CDR3 protein is CASSPGGAAYNEQFF. The CDR3 nucleotides are TGTGCCAGTAGCCCCGGGGGAGCGGCCTACAATGAGCAGTTCTTC.

This chain uses TRBV20-1 with TRBJ2-7, with 7 bases lining up with TRBD2. The junction had 5 bases not matched to a gene; V was cut back by 3 bases and J by 0 bases. The germline gives CDR1 DFQATT, CDR2 SNEGSKA (reference sequence). The CDR3 is 14 residues long. The CDR3 spells CSASVRGGSYEQYF. The CDR3 nucleotides are TGCAGTGCTAGTGTGCGCGGGGGCTCCTACGAGCAGTACTTC.

The chain uses TRBV6-2 or TRBV6-3 and TRBJ1-2; 8 nucleotides align to TRBD1. This CDR3 spans 13 amino acids. Germline CDR1 and CDR2: MNHEY and SVGEGT. Trimming took 4 bases from V and 4 from J; bases not matched to a gene: 2. CDR3 region: CASSSDRVYGYTF. The CDR3 bases are TGTGCCAGCAGTTCGGACAGGGTCTATGGCTACACCTTC.

The chain joins TRBV27 to TRBJ1-4; TRBD1 is a possible D gene (5 bases). The CDR3 has 14 amino acids. V gave up 3 bases and J gave up 7 bases, with 12 bases separating them. The germline V gene has CDR1 MNHEY and CDR2 SMNVEV (reference sequence). CDR3: CASSLFRGGEKLFF. The CDR3 coding sequence is TGTGCCAGCAGTTTGTTTAGGGGTGGTGAAAAACTGTTTTTT.

Here the CDR3 DNA reads TGTGCCAGCTCACCACCTTCTTCAGCGGGCGGGACAGGGGGTTTGGACGAGCAGTACTTC. Its protein is CASSPPSSAGGTGGLDEQYF. The rearrangement uses TRBV18 and TRBJ2-7; 11 bases agree with TRBD1. After removal of 0 bases from V and 5 bases from J, the junction contained 18 bases not matched to a gene. Germline assignment: CDR1 KGHSH and CDR2 LQKENI. The CDR3 sequence is 20 residues long.